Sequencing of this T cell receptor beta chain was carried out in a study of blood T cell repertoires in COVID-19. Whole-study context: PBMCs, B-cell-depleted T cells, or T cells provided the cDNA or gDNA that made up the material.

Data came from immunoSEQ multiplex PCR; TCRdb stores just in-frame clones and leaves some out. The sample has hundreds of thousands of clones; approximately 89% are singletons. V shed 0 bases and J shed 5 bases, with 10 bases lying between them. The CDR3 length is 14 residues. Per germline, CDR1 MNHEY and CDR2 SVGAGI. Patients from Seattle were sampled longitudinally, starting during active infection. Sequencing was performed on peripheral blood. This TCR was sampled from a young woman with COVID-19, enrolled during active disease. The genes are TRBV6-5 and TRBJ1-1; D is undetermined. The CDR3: CASSYSAVSTEAFF. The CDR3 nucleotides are TGTGCCAGCAGTTACTCGGCAGTTTCTACTGAAGCTTTCTTT.